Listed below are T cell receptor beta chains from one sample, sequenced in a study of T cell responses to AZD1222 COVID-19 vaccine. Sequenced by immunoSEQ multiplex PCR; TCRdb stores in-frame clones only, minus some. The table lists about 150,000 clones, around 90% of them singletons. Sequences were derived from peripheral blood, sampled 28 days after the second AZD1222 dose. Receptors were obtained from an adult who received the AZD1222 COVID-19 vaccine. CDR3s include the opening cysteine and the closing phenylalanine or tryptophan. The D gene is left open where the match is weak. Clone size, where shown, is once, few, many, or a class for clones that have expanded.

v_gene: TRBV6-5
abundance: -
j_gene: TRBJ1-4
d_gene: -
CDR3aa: CASRTGTREKLFF
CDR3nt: TGTGCCAGCCGGACGGGGACGCGTGAAAAACTGTTTTTT

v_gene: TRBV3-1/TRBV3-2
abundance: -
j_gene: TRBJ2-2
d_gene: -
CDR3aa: CASSYRAAGELFF
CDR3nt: TGTGCCAGCAGTTACAGGGCGGCCGGGGAGCTGTTTTTT

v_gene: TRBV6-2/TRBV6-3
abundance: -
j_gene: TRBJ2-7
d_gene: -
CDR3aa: CASSRAQGAYEQYF
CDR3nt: TGTGCCAGCAGTCGTGCGCAGGGCGCCTACGAGCAGTACTTC

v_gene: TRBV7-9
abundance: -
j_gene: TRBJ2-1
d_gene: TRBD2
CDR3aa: CASSPRGKQGSGAYNEQFF
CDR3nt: TGTGCCAGCAGCCCCCGGGGGAAACAGGGTAGCGGGGCTTACAATGAGCAGTTCTTC

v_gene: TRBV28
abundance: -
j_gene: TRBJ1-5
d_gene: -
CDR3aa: CASSPNRGIDGNQPQHF
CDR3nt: TGTGCCAGCAGCCCTAACCGGGGTATCGATGGCAATCAGCCCCAGCATTTT

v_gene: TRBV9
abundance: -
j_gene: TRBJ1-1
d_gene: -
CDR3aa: CASSPGHLNTEAFF
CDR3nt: TGTGCCAGCAGCCCGGGACATCTGAACACTGAAGCTTTCTTT

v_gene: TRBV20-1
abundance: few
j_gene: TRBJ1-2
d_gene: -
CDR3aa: CSARQDGYTF
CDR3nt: TGCAGTGCCAGACAAGATGGCTACACCTTC

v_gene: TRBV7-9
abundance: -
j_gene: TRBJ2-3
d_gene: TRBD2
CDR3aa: CASSLYDGGADTQYF
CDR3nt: TGTGCCAGCAGCTTATATGACGGGGGGGCAGATACGCAGTATTTT

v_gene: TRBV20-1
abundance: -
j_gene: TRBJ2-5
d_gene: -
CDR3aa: CSASLLGTQYF
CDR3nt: TGCAGTGCTAGCTTGCTGGGGACCCAGTACTTC

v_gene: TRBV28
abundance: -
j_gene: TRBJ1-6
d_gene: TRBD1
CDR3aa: CASSLTGGANSPLHF
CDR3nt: TGTGCCAGCAGTTTAACAGGGGGCGCTAATTCACCCCTCCACTTT

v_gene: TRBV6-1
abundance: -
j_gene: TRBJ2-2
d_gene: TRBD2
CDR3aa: CASSDPNSGGTGELFF
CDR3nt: TGTGCCAGCAGTGACCCCAATAGCGGGGGCACCGGGGAGCTGTTTTTT

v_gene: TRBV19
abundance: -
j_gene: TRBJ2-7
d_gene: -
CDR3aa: CASSIVGPVSSYEQYF
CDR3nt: TGTGCCAGTAGTATCGTCGGACCCGTGAGCTCCTACGAGCAGTACTTC

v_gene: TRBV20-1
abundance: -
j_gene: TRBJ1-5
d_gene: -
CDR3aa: CSATEPGLGLNQPQHF
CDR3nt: TGCAGTGCTACTGAACCGGGACTGGGATTGAATCAGCCCCAGCATTTT

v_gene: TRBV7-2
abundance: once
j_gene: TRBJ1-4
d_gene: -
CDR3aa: CASSWGRDEKLFF
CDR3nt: TGTGCCAGCAGCTGGGGACGAGATGAAAAACTGTTTTTT

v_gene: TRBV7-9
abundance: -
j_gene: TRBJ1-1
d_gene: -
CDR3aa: CASTRDVTNTEAFF
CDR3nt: TGTGCCAGCACCCGGGACGTTACTAACACTGAAGCTTTCTTT

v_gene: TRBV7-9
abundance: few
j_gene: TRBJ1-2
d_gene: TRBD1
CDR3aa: CASSPAGGPYGYTF
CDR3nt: TGTGCCAGCAGCCCGGCAGGGGGCCCCTATGGCTACACCTTC

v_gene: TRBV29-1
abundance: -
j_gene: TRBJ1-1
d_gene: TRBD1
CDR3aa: CSAGTGVNEAFF
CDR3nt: TGCAGCGCAGGGACAGGGGTAAATGAAGCTTTCTTT

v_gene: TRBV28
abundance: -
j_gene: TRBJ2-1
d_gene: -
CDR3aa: CASSSAAGPVLDEQFF
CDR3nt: TGTGCCAGCAGTTCGGCGGCAGGGCCTGTTTTGGATGAGCAGTTCTTC

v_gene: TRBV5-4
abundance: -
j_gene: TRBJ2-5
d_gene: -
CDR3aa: CASADRNQETQYF
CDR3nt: TGTGCCAGCGCAGACAGGAACCAAGAGACCCAGTACTTC

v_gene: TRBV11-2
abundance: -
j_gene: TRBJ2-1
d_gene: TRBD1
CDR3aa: CASSLPRDGTGTPYNEQFF
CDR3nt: TGTGCCAGCAGCCTACCACGGGACGGGACAGGTACCCCCTACAATGAGCAGTTCTTC

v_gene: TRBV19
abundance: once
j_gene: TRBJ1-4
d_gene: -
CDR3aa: CASSPGTAPGEKLFF
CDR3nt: TGTGCCAGTAGTCCGGGGACCGCCCCCGGTGAAAAACTGTTTTTT

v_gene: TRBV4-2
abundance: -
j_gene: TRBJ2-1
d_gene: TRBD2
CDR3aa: CASSQGQLADSYNEQFF
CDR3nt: TGTGCCAGCAGCCAAGGTCAACTAGCGGACTCCTACAATGAGCAGTTCTTC

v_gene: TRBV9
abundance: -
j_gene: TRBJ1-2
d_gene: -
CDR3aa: CASSVGGQSYGYTF
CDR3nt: TGTGCCAGCAGCGTAGGGGGGCAGAGCTATGGCTACACCTTC

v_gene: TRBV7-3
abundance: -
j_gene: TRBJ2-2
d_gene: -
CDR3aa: CASSARSGELFF
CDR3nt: TGTGCCAGCAGCGCGCGATCCGGGGAGCTGTTTTTT

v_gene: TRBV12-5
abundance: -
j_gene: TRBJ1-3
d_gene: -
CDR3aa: CASVLGLAQNTIYF
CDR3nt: TGTGCTAGTGTCCTCGGACTGGCCCAAAACACCATATATTTT

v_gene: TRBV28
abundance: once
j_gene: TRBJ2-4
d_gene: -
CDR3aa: CASSPPRGPQYF
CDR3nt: TGTGCCAGCAGTCCCCCGCGTGGACCTCAGTACTTC

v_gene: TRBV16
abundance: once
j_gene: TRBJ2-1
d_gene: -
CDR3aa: CASSQSERYNEQFF
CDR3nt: TGTGCCAGCAGCCAATCGGAGCGATACAATGAGCAGTTCTTC

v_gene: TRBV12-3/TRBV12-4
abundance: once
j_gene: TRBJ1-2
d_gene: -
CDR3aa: CASSPRQALTF
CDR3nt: TGTGCCAGCAGTCCGAGACAGGCCCTAACCTTC

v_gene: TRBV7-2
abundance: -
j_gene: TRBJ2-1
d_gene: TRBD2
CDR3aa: CASSLSLLAGEREQFF
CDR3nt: TGTGCCAGCAGCCTATCCCTACTAGCGGGAGAACGGGAGCAGTTCTTC

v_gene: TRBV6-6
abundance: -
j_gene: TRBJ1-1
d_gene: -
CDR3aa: CASTARAPTTTEAFF
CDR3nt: TGTGCCAGCACCGCCAGGGCGCCCACGACCACTGAAGCTTTCTTT

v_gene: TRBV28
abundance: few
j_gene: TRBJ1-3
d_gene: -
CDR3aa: CASSFTGNTIYF
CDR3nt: TGTGCCAGCAGTTTTACTGGAAACACCATATATTTT

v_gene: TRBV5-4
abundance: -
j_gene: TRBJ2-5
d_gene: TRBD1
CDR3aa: CASSPGQGARETQYF
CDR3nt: TGTGCCAGCAGCCCGGGACAGGGGGCACGGGAGACCCAGTACTTC

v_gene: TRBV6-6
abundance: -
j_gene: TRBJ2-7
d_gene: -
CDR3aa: CASSWDGKEEQYF
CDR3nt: TGTGCCAGCAGTTGGGACGGGAAAGAGGAGCAGTACTTC

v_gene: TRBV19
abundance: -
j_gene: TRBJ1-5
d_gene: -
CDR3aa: CASSIQGGSSNQPQHF
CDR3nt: TGTGCCAGTAGTATTCAGGGAGGGTCCAGCAATCAGCCCCAGCATTTT

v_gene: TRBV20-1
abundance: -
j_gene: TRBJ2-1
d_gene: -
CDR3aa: CSAILRDEQFF
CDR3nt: TGCAGTGCAATCCTCAGAGATGAGCAGTTCTTC